The rows below give T cell receptor beta chains drawn from one sample of a study of blood T cell repertoires in COVID-19. The repertoire was sequenced with immunoSEQ multiplex PCR; TCRdb's copy has only in-frame clones and lacks some. The repertoire includes approximately 200,000 clones, approximately 80% of them detected once, and approximately 6.9% sits in the top ten. The sample comprised peripheral blood. These receptors were taken from a human donor with acute or convalescent COVID-19. The donor label of this sample is uncertain. Each CDR3 is given with its conserved first and last residue. The order of the fields is V gene, clone size, D gene, CDR3 length, J gene, CDR3 protein, CDR3 DNA. D genes are given only for firm matches. Not every row has a clone size; where given, it reads once, few, many or a size class.

>TRBV29-1|-|-|12|TRBJ1-2
CSVPRNSYGYTF
TGCAGCGTTCCCCGTAACAGCTATGGCTACACCTTC
>TRBV2|-|-|16|TRBJ1-5
CASTPGGKVRNQPQHF
TGTGCCAGCACCCCTGGGGGGAAGGTCCGCAATCAGCCCCAGCATTTT
>TRBV7-6|-|TRBD2|17|TRBJ2-1
CASSPGTSGRSYNEQFF
TGTGCCAGCAGCCCAGGGACTAGCGGGAGGTCCTACAATGAGCAGTTCTTC
>TRBV4-1|many|TRBD1|17|TRBJ1-1
CASSQDSRTGVGTEAFF
TGCGCCAGCAGCCAAGATAGCAGGACAGGGGTAGGCACTGAAGCTTTCTTT
>TRBV5-6|-|-|14|TRBJ2-3
CASSLLANTDTQYF
TGTGCCAGCAGCTTGCTAGCGAACACAGATACGCAGTATTTT
>TRBV18|-|TRBD1|15|TRBJ2-7
CASSLTGGKTYEQYF
TGTGCCAGCTCACTGACAGGGGGTAAAACCTACGAGCAGTACTTC
>TRBV5-1|once|-|13|TRBJ2-1
CASSLLESNEQFF
TGCGCCAGCAGCTTGTTAGAGTCCAATGAGCAGTTCTTC
>TRBV10-3|-|TRBD1|13|TRBJ1-1
CAIRPRGRTEAFF
TGTGCCATCAGACCCAGGGGGCGAACTGAAGCTTTCTTT
>TRBV19|-|TRBD1|12|TRBJ2-7
CASMGQGYEQYF
TGTGCCAGTATGGGACAGGGCTACGAGCAGTACTTC
>TRBV9|-|TRBD1|15|TRBJ1-4
CASSDRGVHGEKLFF
TGTGCCAGCAGCGACAGGGGGGTTCATGGTGAAAAACTGTTTTTT
>TRBV2|-|-|15|TRBJ1-4
CASTEQIATNEKLFF
TGTGCCAGCACCGAACAAATCGCAACTAATGAAAAACTGTTTTTT
>TRBV5-8|-|TRBD1|17|TRBJ2-6
CASSLLGQGTGANVLTF
TGTGCCAGCAGCTTGCTGGGACAGGGGACTGGGGCCAACGTCCTGACTTTC
>TRBV20-1|-|TRBD1|15|TRBJ1-6
CSASGTGTGRSPLHF
TGCAGTGCTAGTGGTACTGGGACAGGGCGATCACCCCTCCACTTT
>TRBV5-6|-|TRBD1|15|TRBJ1-4
CASSYRGLYTEKLFF
TGTGCCAGCAGCTACAGGGGGCTGTACACTGAAAAACTGTTTTTT
>TRBV5-6|-|TRBD1|17|TRBJ2-1
CASSPPAGTGYVNEQFF
TGTGCCAGCAGCCCTCCGGCTGGGACAGGGTATGTGAATGAGCAGTTCTTC
>TRBV2|-|-|14|TRBJ1-1
CASSDLLMNTEAFF
TGTGCCAGCAGTGATCTCCTTATGAACACTGAAGCTTTCTTT
>TRBV29-1|few|-|12|TRBJ1-2
CSVRTANYGYTF
TGCAGCGTACGGACAGCTAACTATGGCTACACCTTC
>TRBV15|once|TRBD1|17|TRBJ2-2
CATSRDRGRGPTGELFF
TGTGCCACCAGCAGAGATCGTGGCAGGGGGCCTACCGGGGAGCTGTTTTTT
>TRBV24-1|-|-|13|TRBJ2-3
CATSDAGLDTQYF
TGTGCCACCAGTGACGCAGGGTTAGATACGCAGTATTTT
>TRBV27|-|TRBD1|19|TRBJ1-5
CASSLFSGQGGRSNQPQHF
TGTGCCAGCAGTTTATTCTCGGGACAGGGGGGTAGGAGCAATCAGCCCCAGCATTTT
>TRBV1|-|-|11|TRBJ2-1
CTSSPPDWQFF
TGCACCAGCAGCCCGCCAGATTGGCAGTTCTTC
>TRBV2|-|-|13|TRBJ2-3
CASSFNTQDTQYF
TGTGCCAGCAGTTTCAACACACAAGATACGCAGTATTTT
>TRBV27|-|TRBD1|13|TRBJ1-2
CASSSADRDGYTF
TGTGCCAGCAGTTCCGCGGACAGGGATGGCTACACCTTC
>TRBV7-3|-|-|16|TRBJ2-2
CASSLGPGPNTGELFF
TGTGCCAGCAGCTTGGGGCCAGGGCCGAACACCGGGGAGCTGTTTTTT
>TRBV5-1|few|TRBD2|15|TRBJ2-5
CASSLGRVRPETQYF
TGCGCCAGCAGCTTAGGGAGGGTACGGCCAGAGACCCAGTACTTC
>TRBV10-3|few|-|13|TRBJ1-5
CAISDRLNQPQHF
TGTGCCATCAGTGACAGGTTGAATCAGCCCCAGCATTTT
>TRBV27|-|-|14|TRBJ2-7
CASSLRHSSYEQYF
TGTGCCAGCAGTTTAAGGCACAGTTCCTACGAGCAGTACTTC
>TRBV7-3|-|TRBD2|15|TRBJ2-5
CASSFSGRAQETQYF
TGTGCCAGCAGTTTTAGCGGGAGGGCCCAAGAGACCCAGTACTTC
>TRBV9|few|-|16|TRBJ1-3
CASSATTGSTGNTIYF
TGTGCCAGCAGCGCCACAACAGGGAGCACTGGAAACACCATATATTTT
>TRBV5-1|-|TRBD2|16|TRBJ2-7
CASSGWGLAGIYEQYF
TGCGCCAGCAGCGGCTGGGGACTAGCGGGTATATACGAGCAGTACTTC
>TRBV6-5|-|TRBD2|14|TRBJ2-7
CASSYRFAGDEQYF
TGTGCCAGCAGTTACAGATTTGCGGGGGACGAGCAGTACTTC
>TRBV6-5|-|TRBD1|15|TRBJ2-2
CASRPADRVTGELFF
TGTGCCAGCAGGCCCGCGGACAGGGTCACCGGGGAGCTGTTTTTT
>TRBV18|-|TRBD1|16|TRBJ2-1
CASSPSGTGVGNEQFF
TGTGCCAGCTCACCTTCCGGGACAGGCGTGGGGAATGAGCAGTTCTTC
>TRBV6-5|once|-|14|TRBJ1-6
CASGAEIYNSPLHF
TGTGCCAGCGGAGCCGAGATCTATAATTCACCCCTCCACTTT
>TRBV20-1|-|-|14|TRBJ2-5
CSASLVTGQETQYF
TGCAGTGCTAGTTTGGTTACAGGGCAAGAGACCCAGTACTTC